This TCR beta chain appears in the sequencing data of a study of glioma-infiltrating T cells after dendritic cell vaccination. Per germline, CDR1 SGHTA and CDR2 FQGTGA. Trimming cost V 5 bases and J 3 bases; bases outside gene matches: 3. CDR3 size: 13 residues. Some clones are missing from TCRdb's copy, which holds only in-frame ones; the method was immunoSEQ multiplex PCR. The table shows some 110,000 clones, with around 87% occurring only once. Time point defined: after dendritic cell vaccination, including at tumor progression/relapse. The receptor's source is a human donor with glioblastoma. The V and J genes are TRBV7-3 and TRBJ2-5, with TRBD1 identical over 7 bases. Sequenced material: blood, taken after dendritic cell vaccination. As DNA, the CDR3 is TGTGCCAGCAGCACCGACAGGGAAGAGACCCAGTACTTC. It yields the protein CASSTDREETQYF.